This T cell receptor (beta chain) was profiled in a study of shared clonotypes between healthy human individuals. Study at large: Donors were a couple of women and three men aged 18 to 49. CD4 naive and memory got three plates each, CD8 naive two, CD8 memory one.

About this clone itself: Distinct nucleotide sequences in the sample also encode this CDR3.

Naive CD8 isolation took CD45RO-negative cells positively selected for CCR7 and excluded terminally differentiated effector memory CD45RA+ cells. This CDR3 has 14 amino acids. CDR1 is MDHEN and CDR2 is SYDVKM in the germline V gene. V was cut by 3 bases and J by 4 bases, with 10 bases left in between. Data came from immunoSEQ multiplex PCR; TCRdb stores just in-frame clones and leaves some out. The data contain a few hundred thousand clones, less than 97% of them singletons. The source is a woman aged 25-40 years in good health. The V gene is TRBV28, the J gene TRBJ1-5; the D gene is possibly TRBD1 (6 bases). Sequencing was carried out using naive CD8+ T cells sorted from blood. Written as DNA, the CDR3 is TGTGCCAGCAGTTTCCAAGGGGGAAATCAGCCCCAGCATTTT. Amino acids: CASSFQGGNQPQHF.